This TCR beta chain was sequenced during a study of T cell responses to AZD1222 COVID-19 vaccine. Study observations and caveats: AZD1222 recipients seropositive at baseline numbered only six. Clonal diversity may have been underestimated, and the donors were mostly white British, with more females than males.

Comments on this clone: Its antigen is unidentified.

The germline CDR1 and CDR2 sequences are SNHLY and FYNNEI. The V and J ends lost 4 bases and 0 bases, in that order; junction bases with no gene match: 7. CDR3 length: 18 residues. Assay: immunoSEQ multiplex PCR; the TCRdb copy retains only in-frame clones and omits some. Found here are about 83,000 clones, around 90% of them singletons; the top ten hold about 4.9%. This TCR was sampled from an adult in good health. The V call is TRBV2, the J call TRBJ2-2; 11 bases fit TRBD2. The starting material was peripheral blood, obtained on day 0 of MenACWY control vaccination. In DNA form, the CDR3 reads TGTGCCAGCAGTGTCGGTGGGACTAGCGGAACGAACACCGGGGAGCTGTTTTTT. The encoded protein is CASSVGGTSGTNTGELFF.